This entry features one TCR beta chain sequence. The data belong to a study of Ad26.COV2.S vaccination and SARS-CoV-2 variants. Study information: The authors gave Ad26.COV2.S intramuscularly, either once or twice 56 days apart.

Treatment meaning: 15 to 20 received Ad26.COV2.S at low or high dose, single or two shots; about 5 received placebo; per-sample allocation not given. Samples analyzed were those drawn on day 63 after the first vaccine or placebo injection. Assay used: immunoSEQ multiplex PCR; TCRdb lists only in-frame clones, some missing. The data show over 300,000 clones, approximately 83% seen once. This TCR was recovered from a person aged 18 to 65 who received the Ad26.COV2.S COVID-19 vaccine or a placebo. Sequencing was performed on peripheral blood, taken in a trial of Ad26.COV2.S vaccine versus placebo.

This CDR3 is CASSPSGTLNYGYTF. CDR3 DNA: TGTGCCAGCTCACCTTCCGGGACTCTCAACTATGGCTACACCTTC. The V gene is TRBV18, the J gene TRBJ1-2; D might be TRBD1 (5 bases). The CDR3 loop spans 15 amino acids. Germline CDR1 and CDR2: KGHSH and LQKENI. Trimming shortened V by 3 bases and J by 2 bases, and 13 bases separated the two germline ends.